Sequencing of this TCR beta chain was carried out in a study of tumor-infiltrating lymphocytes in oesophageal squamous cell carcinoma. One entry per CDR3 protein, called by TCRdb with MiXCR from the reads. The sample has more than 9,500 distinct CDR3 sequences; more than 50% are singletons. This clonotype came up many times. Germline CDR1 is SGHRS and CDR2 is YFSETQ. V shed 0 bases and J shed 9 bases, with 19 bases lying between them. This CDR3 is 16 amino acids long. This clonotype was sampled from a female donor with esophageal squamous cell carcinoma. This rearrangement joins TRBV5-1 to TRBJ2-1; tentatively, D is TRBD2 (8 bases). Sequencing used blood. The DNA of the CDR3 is TGCGCCAGCAGCTTGGAAGCGGGGGCAGGGGGAGGTGAGCAGTTCTTC. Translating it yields CASSLEAGAGGGEQFF.